These T cell receptor beta chains were read from a single sample in a study of T-cell memory formation after mild COVID-19. TCRdb used MiXCR to reprocess the 5' RACE reads, holding one entry per CDR3 protein. This sample yields roughly 200,000 distinct CDR3 sequences, of which about 16% are seen a single time; around 2.4% belongs to the top ten. Sequencing used PBMCs or a T cell subset sorted from them (not recorded which). These receptors were taken from an adult woman who had mild COVID-19 (a few samples of this study predate the infection). Cell type and time point are not known. CDR3s leave out the opening cysteine and the closing phenylalanine or tryptophan.

j_gene | v_gene | CDR3aa
TRBJ1-4 | TRBV4-2 | ASSQVSSNEKLF
TRBJ1-6 | TRBV6-5 | ASSDTGPSVASPLH
TRBJ1-1 | TRBV5-5 | ASIPWVQSDTEAF
TRBJ1-1 | TRBV6-1 | ASRVAANTEAF
TRBJ1-2 | TRBV19 | ASSRQGRSGYT
TRBJ2-1 | TRBV5-1 | ASSLSGTSGNEQF
TRBJ2-1 | TRBV12-3/TRBV12-4 | ASSQTSGKPEQF
TRBJ2-5 | TRBV3-1 | ASSPLGGGGETQY
TRBJ2-1 | TRBV11-1 | ASSPRGGSSYNEQF
TRBJ1-2 | TRBV6-5 | ASSNRDRQYYGYT
TRBJ2-2 | TRBV5-1 | ASSLRLRTGNTGELF
TRBJ2-3 | TRBV6-4 | ASSPNRGRNTDTQY
TRBJ2-1 | TRBV3-1 | ASSRGRVQGNEQF
TRBJ2-2 | TRBV12-3/TRBV12-4 | ASSSDRGSTGELF
TRBJ2-3 | TRBV24-1 | ATPGAVGTDTQY
TRBJ2-1 | TRBV2 | ASSEAGLAGGKQF